Sequencing of this T cell receptor beta chain was carried out in a study of blood T cells in healthy people across ages (dated by TCRdb to the mid-2010s). Regarding the study in general: In model experiments, roughly one uniquely barcoded TCR beta cDNA molecule per two T cells was captured by template switching. The study measured age-related changes in TCR beta repertoire diversity using deep sequencing normalized with unique cDNA molecular identifiers. Four age groups were formed from the donors: young (average approximately 15 years), middle-aged (roughly 38), aged (roughly 58) and long-lived (around 82). Donors of different ages were randomly distributed across sequencing lanes to avoid experimental bias. The study analyzed two additional independent replicas of 1 million unique cDNA reads from the same blood draw for two donors, one aged 18 to 30 and one aged 80 or older. Study-wide findings and limitations: Observed TCR beta diversity correlated strongly with the percentage of naive T cells measured by flow cytometry. Because donor CMV infection status was unknown, age-related changes in expanded clonotypes were potentially confounded. Observed TCR beta diversity per million T cells fell roughly linearly with age, and a significant reduction was already apparent by age around 40. Compared with the aged group, the long-lived group had more naive CD4+ T cells, fewer expanded clones and increased TCR diversity, a pattern suggesting age selection. Because profiling used bulk unsorted PBMCs, naive and antigen-experienced compartments could not be compared conclusively. Estimates of total diversity based on one million sequenced T cells were considered lower bounds and underestimates.

Library generation was performed with 5' RACE. This sample was sequenced with an Illumina HiSeq 2500. A second roughly 6 to 11 cycle PCR used a sample-barcoded 5' primer and a J-beta primer mix. A template-switch 5' adaptor carrying 12 random nucleotides introduced a unique molecular identifier onto each TCR beta cDNA molecule. At least 2.5 million CDR3-containing paired-end reads were obtained from each sample. The Mint cDNA synthesis kit, primed by a TRBC-specific oligonucleotide, was used to synthesize first-strand cDNA from all RNA. All cDNA was treated with uracil-DNA glycosylase and then went through a first 18-cycle PCR with the universal primers M1SS and BC2_uni_R. As for the authors' bioinformatics: For normalization, 1 million high-quality reads, each with a distinct molecular identifier, were randomly selected from each sample. Reads with shared molecular identifiers were discarded instead of being binned into consensus sequences. MiTCR, with a Q25 quality threshold and the strictest error-elimination algorithm, was used for CDR3 identification, clonotype clustering and error correction. A nonparametric unseen species model with Euler transformation was used to estimate lower-bound total TCR beta diversity. TCRdb reprocessed the public reads (quality trimming at Q25 with fastp, clone calling with MiXCR) and kept in-frame beta chains. Entries are consolidated by CDR3 protein sequence, retaining the most common genes and DNA. What appears here as the V and J calls and clone size reflects TCRdb's work, not the paper's. The sample has around 800,000 distinct CDR3 sequences on record, approximately 44% of them singletons. The ten largest account for around 21% of the sample.

At the junction V is shortened by 7 bases and J by 4 bases, with 9 bases in between. The germline V gene (reference sequence) supplies CDR1 DFQATT and CDR2 SNEGSKA. The CDR3 holds 11 amino acids from the cysteine to the phenylalanine. The CDR3 DNA has 33 bases and is translated from base 1. This clonotype turned up a few times. The antigen it binds to is not known. No base quality values were provided; no much bigger clone lies one nucleotide off. The 39 donors, aged about 6 to 100 years, were systemically healthy Caucasian individuals from Russia. Ten milliliters of peripheral blood were drawn from each donor into EDTA-treated Vacutainer tubes. Ficoll-Paque density-gradient centrifugation was used to isolate PBMCs, with at least 7 million obtained per sample. Total RNA, at least 6 micrograms per sample, was extracted from PBMCs with Trizol reagent. The percentages of naive CD45RAhigh/CD27high T cells were determined by flow cytometry on a PBMC aliquot from every donor.

The sample consisted of blood. The sequence was obtained from a man between 60 and 75 years old in good health. Recombination linked TRBV20-1 to TRBJ2-3, with the D gene call left open. The CDR3 protein is CSGVKPDTQYF. The DNA is TGCAGTGGGGTGAAACCAGATACGCAGTATTTT.